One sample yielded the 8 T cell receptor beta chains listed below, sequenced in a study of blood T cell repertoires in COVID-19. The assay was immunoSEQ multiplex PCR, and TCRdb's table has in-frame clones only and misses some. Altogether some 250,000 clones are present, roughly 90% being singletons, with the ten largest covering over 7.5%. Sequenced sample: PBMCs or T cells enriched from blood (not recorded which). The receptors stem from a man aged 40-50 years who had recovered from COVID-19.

This CDR3 is CASIRRGRHNEQFF. As DNA, the CDR3 is TGTGCCAGCATTCGGCGGGGGAGACACAATGAGCAGTTCTTC. V gene TRBV6-7 combines with J gene TRBJ2-1, with TRBD2 identical over 7 bases. TRBV6-7 counts as an open reading frame of uncertain function. V dropped 7 bases and J dropped 5; count of bases not matched to a gene: 8. The CDR3 runs 14 residues.

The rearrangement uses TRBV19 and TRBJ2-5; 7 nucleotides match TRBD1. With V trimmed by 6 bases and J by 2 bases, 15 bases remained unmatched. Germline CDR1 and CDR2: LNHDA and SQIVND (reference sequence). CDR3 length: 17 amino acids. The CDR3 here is CASRGTAWRHTQETQYF. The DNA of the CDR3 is TGTGCCAGTAGAGGGACAGCATGGAGGCACACGCAAGAGACCCAGTACTTC. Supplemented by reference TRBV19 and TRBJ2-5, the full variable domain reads DGGITQSPKYLFRKEGQNVTLSCEQNLNHDAMYWYRQDPGQGLRLIYYSQIVNDFQKGDIAEGYSVSREKKESFPLTVTSAQKNPTAFYLCASRGTAWRHTQETQYFGPGTRLLVL.

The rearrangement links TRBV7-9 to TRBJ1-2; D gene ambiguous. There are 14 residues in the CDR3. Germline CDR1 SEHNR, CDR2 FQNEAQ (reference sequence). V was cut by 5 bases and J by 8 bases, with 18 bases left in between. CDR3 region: CASSLTTRSWGYTF. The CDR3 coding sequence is TGTGCCAGCAGCCTGACGACCCGGAGTTGGGGCTACACCTTC.

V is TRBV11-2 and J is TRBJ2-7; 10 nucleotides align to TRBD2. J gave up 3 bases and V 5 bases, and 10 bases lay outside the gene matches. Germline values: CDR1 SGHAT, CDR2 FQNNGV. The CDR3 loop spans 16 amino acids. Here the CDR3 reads CASSPVRASGSYEQYF. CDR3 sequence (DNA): TGTGCCAGCAGCCCAGTCCGGGCTAGCGGGAGCTACGAGCAGTACTTC.

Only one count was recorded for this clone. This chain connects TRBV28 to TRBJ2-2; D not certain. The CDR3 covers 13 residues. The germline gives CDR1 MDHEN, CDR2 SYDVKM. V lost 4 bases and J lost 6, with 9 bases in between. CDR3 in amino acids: CASSSSPAGELFF. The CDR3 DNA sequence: TGTGCCAGCAGTTCCTCTCCGGCCGGGGAGCTGTTTTTT.

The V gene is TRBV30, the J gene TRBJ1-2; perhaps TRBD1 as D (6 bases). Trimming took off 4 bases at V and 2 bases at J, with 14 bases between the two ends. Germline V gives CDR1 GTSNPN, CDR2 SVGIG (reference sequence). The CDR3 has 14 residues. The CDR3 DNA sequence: TGTGCCTGGACCCGGGACACGAAAAACTATGGCTACACCTTC. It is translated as CAWTRDTKNYGYTF.

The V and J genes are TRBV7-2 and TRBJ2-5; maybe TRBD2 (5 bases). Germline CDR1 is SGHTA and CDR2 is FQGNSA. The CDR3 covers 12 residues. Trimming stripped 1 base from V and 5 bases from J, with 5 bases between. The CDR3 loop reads CASSLERETQYF. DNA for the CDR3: TGTGCCAGCAGCTTAGAGCGGGAGACCCAGTACTTC.

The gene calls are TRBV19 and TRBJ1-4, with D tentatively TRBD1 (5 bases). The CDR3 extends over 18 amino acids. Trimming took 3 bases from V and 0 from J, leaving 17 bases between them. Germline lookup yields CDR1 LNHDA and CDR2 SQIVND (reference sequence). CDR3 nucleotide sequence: TGTGCCAGTAGTATGGGATCCCACCAGGGCGCAACTAATGAAAAACTGTTTTTT. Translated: CASSMGSHQGATNEKLFF.